This TCR beta chain was obtained from a study of blood T cells in healthy people across ages. Researchers isolated at least 7 million PBMCs per sample. Per germline, CDR1 SQVTM and CDR2 ANQGSEA. This CDR3 contains 12 residues. V was trimmed by 3 bases and J by 6 bases, leaving 8 bases between them. With a J-beta primer mix and a sample-barcoded 5' primer, a second PCR ran 7 to 11 cycles. Each of the cDNA molecules was tagged by a template-switch adaptor with 12 random nucleotides. MiXCR, applied by TCRdb to the 5' RACE reads, yields one record per CDR3 protein. The table records roughly 1 million distinct CDR3 sequences, roughly 24% of them present only once. The data were also submitted as part of a second study, on T cells of mothers and their children. That work contributes: In unrelated and related pairs, TCR recombination output is shaped in a similar way by thymic selection.

The V and J genes are TRBV29-1 and TRBJ1-4, with D uncertain. The clonotype originates from a girl aged 2-10 years in good health. The sample consisted of blood. CDR3 protein: CSVDTGDEKLFF. The DNA for the CDR3 is TGCAGCGTTGACACCGGGGATGAAAAACTGTTTTTT.